A selection of T cell receptor beta chains follows, all from one sample in a study of graft-versus-host responses after intestinal transplantation. The assay was immunoSEQ multiplex PCR, and TCRdb's table has in-frame clones only and misses some. This table holds roughly 110,000 clones, 90% to 95% found once. For these TCRs, the target antigens are not known. Sequencing was performed on unstimulated CD8+ T cells sorted from spleen or lymph node cells, taken before transplant. The receptors derive from a human donor who was the organ donor for an intestinal transplant. Both conserved end residues are part of each CDR3. D genes are given only for firm matches. Only part of the rows carry a size: once, few, many, or a class if the clone is expanded.

D gene	V gene	J gene	clone size	CDR3 DNA	CDR3 protein
-	TRBV2	TRBJ2-7	-	TGTGCCAGCAGTGAAGCCGGGTACGAGCAGTACTTC	CASSEAGYEQYF
-	TRBV5-4	TRBJ2-7	-	TGTGCCAGCAGCCCTACCCCAAATAGTGACGAGCAGTACTTC	CASSPTPNSDEQYF
-	TRBV12-5	TRBJ2-6	-	TGTGCTAGTGGTTTTTCACGGGGGTCTGGGGCCAACGTCCTGACTTTC	CASGFSRGSGANVLTF
TRBD1	TRBV19	TRBJ2-3	-	TGTGCCAGTAGCCCGACAGGGGCCTTCACAGATACGCAGTATTTT	CASSPTGAFTDTQYF
-	TRBV9	TRBJ2-1	once	TGTGCCAGCAGCGTATCATACGGGAGCTCCTACAATGAGCAGTTCTTC	CASSVSYGSSYNEQFF
-	TRBV5-4	TRBJ1-1	-	TGTGCCAGCAGCGGCTCCGGGACGGAAGCTTTCTTT	CASSGSGTEAFF
-	TRBV7-2	TRBJ2-3	once	TGTGCCAGCAGTCCTAGTCCAGATACGCAGTATTTT	CASSPSPDTQYF
-	TRBV27	TRBJ2-1	-	TGTGCCAGCAGTTTACTCTCAGGGAATGAGCAGTTCTTC	CASSLLSGNEQFF
TRBD2	TRBV5-1	TRBJ2-7	-	TGCGCCAGCAGCCCCCGACTAGCGGGAGCCTACGAGCAGTACTTC	CASSPRLAGAYEQYF
TRBD2	TRBV28	TRBJ2-3	-	TGTGCCAGCAGTTTCCGTTGGGGCGGGAGGATGACAGATACGCAGTATTTT	CASSFRWGGRMTDTQYF
-	TRBV21-1	TRBJ2-2	-	TGTGCCAGCAGCAAAGTTCCTAAATCAAACACCGGGGAGCTGTTTTTT	CASSKVPKSNTGELFF
-	TRBV4-1	TRBJ2-7	-	TGCGCCAGCAGCCAAGTCGGGAATATATACGAGCAGTACTTC	CASSQVGNIYEQYF
TRBD2	TRBV27	TRBJ2-7	few	TGTGCCAGCAGTTCGACTAGCGGGAGGATCGACGAGCAGTACTTC	CASSSTSGRIDEQYF
-	TRBV5-6	TRBJ2-1	-	TGTGCCAGCAGCTTGTGGGGATACAATGAGCAGTTCTTC	CASSLWGYNEQFF
-	TRBV28	TRBJ2-7	-	TGTGCCAGCAGACAACGACAGGTTCGCTCCTACGAGCAGTACTTC	CASRQRQVRSYEQYF
TRBD1	TRBV5-1	TRBJ2-7	-	TGCGCCAGCAGCGGGAGGACAGGGGGACCCCAATCCGAGCAGTACTTC	CASSGRTGGPQSEQYF
-	TRBV6-5	TRBJ2-1	-	TGTGCCAGCAGGGGTCCCTACAATGAGCAGTTCTTC	CASRGPYNEQFF
-	TRBV7-6	TRBJ1-1	-	TGTGCCAGCAGCCCACGCCCAGGGATCACTGAAGCTTTCTTT	CASSPRPGITEAFF
-	TRBV21-1	TRBJ2-1	-	TGTGCCAGCAGCAAAAAGCGACGGAGCGGCGGGAGGGGGTTCTTC	CASSKKRRSGGRGFF
-	TRBV7-9	TRBJ1-1	-	TGTGCCAGCTGCCGGGACCCGAACACTGAAGCTTTCTTT	CASCRDPNTEAFF
-	TRBV4-1	TRBJ1-1	-	TGCGCCAGCAGCCACGACCACGCGGAGTCCAGGGAAGCTTTCTTT	CASSHDHAESREAFF
TRBD1	TRBV5-1	TRBJ2-5	-	TGCGCCAGCAGCTTGCAGAAGGGGGCTCGGGAGACCCAGTACTTC	CASSLQKGARETQYF
-	TRBV4-1	TRBJ2-5	-	TGCGCCAGCAGCCAAGCATGGTCCAAAGAGACCCAGTACTTC	CASSQAWSKETQYF